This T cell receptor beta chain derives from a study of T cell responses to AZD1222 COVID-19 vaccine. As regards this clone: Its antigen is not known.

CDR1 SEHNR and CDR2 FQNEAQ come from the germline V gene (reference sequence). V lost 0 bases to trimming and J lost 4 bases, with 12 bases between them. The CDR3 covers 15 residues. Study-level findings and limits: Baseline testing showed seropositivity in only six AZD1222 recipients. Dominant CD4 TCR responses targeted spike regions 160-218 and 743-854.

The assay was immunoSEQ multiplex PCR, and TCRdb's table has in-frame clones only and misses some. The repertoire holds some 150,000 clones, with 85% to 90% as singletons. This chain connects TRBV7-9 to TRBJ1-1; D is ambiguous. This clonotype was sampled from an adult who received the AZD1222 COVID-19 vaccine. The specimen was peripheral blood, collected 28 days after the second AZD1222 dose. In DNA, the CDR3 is TGTGCCAGCAGCTTAGCCGCCCATGGGTCCACTGAAGCTTTCTTT. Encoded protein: CASSLAAHGSTEAFF.